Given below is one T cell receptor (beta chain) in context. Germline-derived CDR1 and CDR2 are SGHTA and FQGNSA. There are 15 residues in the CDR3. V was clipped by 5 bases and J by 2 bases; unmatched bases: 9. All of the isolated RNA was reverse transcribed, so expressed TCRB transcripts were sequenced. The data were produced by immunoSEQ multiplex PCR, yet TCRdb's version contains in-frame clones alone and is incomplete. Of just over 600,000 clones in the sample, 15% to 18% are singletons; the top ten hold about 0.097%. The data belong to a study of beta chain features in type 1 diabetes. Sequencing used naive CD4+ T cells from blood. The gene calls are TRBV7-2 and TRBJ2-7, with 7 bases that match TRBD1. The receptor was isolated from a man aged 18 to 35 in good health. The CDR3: CASSTTGQPTYEQYF. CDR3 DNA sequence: TGTGCCAGCAGCACGACAGGGCAGCCTACCTACGAGCAGTACTTC.